This T cell receptor beta chain came from a study of CD8 T cells in ankylosing spondylitis. This clonotype was counted at least ten times. TCRdb reprocessed the 5' RACE reads with MiXCR, giving one entry per CDR3 protein. Seen here are about 140,000 distinct CDR3 sequences, 7.5% to 9.5% observed once, and the top ten hold about 7.3%. Trimming pared 8 bases from V and 9 bases from J, leaving 25 bases between. This CDR3 comprises 15 residues. Germline loops: CDR1 MNHEY, CDR2 SMNVEV (reference sequence). The clonotype comes from a male donor with ankylosing spondylitis. The material sequenced was synovial fluid, either unsorted or a sorted T cell fraction (not recorded which). The chain carries TRBV27 and TRBJ2-5, with D possibly being TRBD1 or TRBD2 (6 bases each). This CDR3 is CASLPLPARGEAQYF. Written as DNA, the CDR3 is TGTGCCAGCCTGCCCCTTCCCGCAAGGGGGGAGGCCCAGTACTTC.